The rows below give T cell receptor beta chains drawn from one sample of a study of neurological immune-mediated disorders. TCRdb called the 5' RACE reads again in MiXCR, with one record for every CDR3 protein. The sample records some 80,000 distinct CDR3 sequences, approximately 4.3% being singletons. The sequencing input was PBMCs. Source of these receptors: a woman in her fifties or sixties with multiple sclerosis. Each CDR3 is given with its conserved first and last residue. A D gene is named only where the DNA matches it firmly. Not all rows give a size; the values are once, few, many and, for expanded clones, a class.

TGTGCCAGCCAGGGGGGCACCCGAGGCAATCAGCCCCAGCATTTT	CASQGGTRGNQPQHF	TRBJ1-5	TRBD1	many	TRBV6-5
TGTGCCAGCAGCACTAGCGGGGGGGCCGGCGCAGAGACCCAGTACTTC	CASSTSGGAGAETQYF	TRBJ2-5	TRBD2	many	TRBV7-9
TGTGCCAGCCTCGGACAGAAGTGGGGAAATGAGCAGTTCTTC	CASLGQKWGNEQFF	TRBJ2-1	-	few	TRBV18
TGTGCCACCACGACAGACCCGAACACTGAAGCTTTCTTT	CATTTDPNTEAFF	TRBJ1-1	-	many	TRBV15
TGCGCCAGCAGCCCAACCGACAGGGACCGGTTCTTC	CASSPTDRDRFF	TRBJ2-1	TRBD1	many	TRBV5-1
TGCGCCAGCAGCCCCTCGTCCGGGGAGCTGTTTTTT	CASSPSSGELFF	TRBJ2-2	-	many	TRBV5-1
TGCGCCAGCAGCCAAGAAGAGGGACTCCTATCCGAGCAGTACTTC	CASSQEEGLLSEQYF	TRBJ2-7	-	many	TRBV4-1
TGTGCCAGCAGTGCCAGGAACACGCCGACGACCAACTATGGCTACACCTTC	CASSARNTPTTNYGYTF	TRBJ1-2	-	many	TRBV6-1
TGTGCCAGCAGCTCTCAGGGGCGGGGGCTCTCCTACGAGCAGTACTTC	CASSSQGRGLSYEQYF	TRBJ2-7	-	many	TRBV7-2
TGTGCCAGCAGCTCTGAGACTAGGATAGGCGGTGAGCAGTTCTTC	CASSSETRIGGEQFF	TRBJ2-1	-	many	TRBV11-2
TGTGCCAGCAGGTCCGTTCAGCGCTCTGGAAACACCATATATTTT	CASRSVQRSGNTIYF	TRBJ1-3	-	many	TRBV4-2
TGTGCCAGCATCGAGGCAGGGACAGGGGGCGGAAACACCATATATTTT	CASIEAGTGGGNTIYF	TRBJ1-3	TRBD1	many	TRBV6-5
TGTGCCAGCAGAGGGACGTTTAGCTCCTATAATTCACCCCTCCACTTT	CASRGTFSSYNSPLHF	TRBJ1-6	-	many	TRBV11-2
TGTGCCAGCTCACCATCCAGGATAAACTACGAGCAGTACTTC	CASSPSRINYEQYF	TRBJ2-7	-	many	TRBV18
TGCAGCGTTGAAGATACCCTACGAAACAGGATCTATGGCTACACCTTC	CSVEDTLRNRIYGYTF	TRBJ1-2	-	many	TRBV29-1
TGTGCCAGCAGCCGACAGATGAACACCGCGGAGCTGTTTTTT	CASSRQMNTAELFF	TRBJ2-2	-	-	TRBV6-1
TGCGCCAGCAGCTTGGCCCCGGGGAGGGGGAACACCGGGGAGCTGTTTTTT	CASSLAPGRGNTGELFF	TRBJ2-2	TRBD2	many	TRBV5-1
TGTGCCAGCAGCGCCAGCGGGGGGCTTCAAGAGACCCAGTACTTC	CASSASGGLQETQYF	TRBJ2-5	TRBD2	many	TRBV7-9
TGTGCCAGCAGATACCGCCGTGAAGGGACTGAAGCTTTCTTT	CASRYRREGTEAFF	TRBJ1-1	-	many	TRBV3-1
TGTGCCAGCAGTTCTCCGGGACAGGGGGCCAGAGAGACCCAGTACTTC	CASSSPGQGARETQYF	TRBJ2-5	TRBD1	many	TRBV6-2/TRBV6-3
TGCGCCAGCAGCTCGTTCCAGGGTTCCGGGGAGCTGTTTTTT	CASSSFQGSGELFF	TRBJ2-2	-	many	TRBV5-1
TGTGCCAGCAGCTTGGCCACAGGGCGGAACACAGATACGCAGTATTTT	CASSLATGRNTDTQYF	TRBJ2-3	-	many	TRBV5-6
TGTGCCAGCAGCCAAGATATTACTACCGCCGGGGAGCTGTTTTTT	CASSQDITTAGELFF	TRBJ2-2	-	many	TRBV4-2
TGTGCCTGGAGTGGGATTCGAGGCGCCGGGGAGCTGTTTTTT	CAWSGIRGAGELFF	TRBJ2-2	-	many	TRBV30
TGTGCCATCGCAAGGACAGGGGAGTCCTACGAGCAGTACTTC	CAIARTGESYEQYF	TRBJ2-7	TRBD1	many	TRBV10-3
TGTGCCAGCAGCAAACTGGGCGAGCAGTACTTC	CASSKLGEQYF	TRBJ2-7	-	many	TRBV21-1
TGTGCCAGCAGTGGGGCAGGTTCCACAGATACGCAGTATTTT	CASSGAGSTDTQYF	TRBJ2-3	-	many	TRBV2
TGTGCCAGCAGTGAATCGGTGTCCCAGGGTCGAAACACCATATATTTT	CASSESVSQGRNTIYF	TRBJ1-3	-	many	TRBV2
TGTGCCAGCAGCTCCACAGGGACCTACGAGCAGTACTTC	CASSSTGTYEQYF	TRBJ2-7	-	many	TRBV7-2
TGCGCCAGCAGCTTGACTGGCGGGGGGAATGCCAAAAACATTCAGTACTTC	CASSLTGGGNAKNIQYF	TRBJ2-4	TRBD2	many	TRBV5-1
TGCGCCAGCAGCTTTGACAGCGGACTCAATCAGCCCCAGCATTTT	CASSFDSGLNQPQHF	TRBJ1-5	-	many	TRBV5-1
TGTGCCAGCAGCGCCTCGCGGGGGGTGGGATCCTACAATGAGCAGTTCTTC	CASSASRGVGSYNEQFF	TRBJ2-1	TRBD2	many	TRBV7-2
TGCGCCAGCAGCTTTTATATGAACACTGAAGCTTTCTTT	CASSFYMNTEAFF	TRBJ1-1	-	many	TRBV12-3/TRBV12-4
TGTGCCAGCAGCTTCACAGGGGAACAGCCCCAGCATTTT	CASSFTGEQPQHF	TRBJ1-5	TRBD1	many	TRBV11-2
TGTGCCATCAACGGACAGGGGATCGATGGCTACACCTTC	CAINGQGIDGYTF	TRBJ1-2	TRBD1	many	TRBV10-3
TGCGCCAGCAGAGGCAACGGGGGCTACACCTTC	CASRGNGGYTF	TRBJ1-2	-	many	TRBV5-1
TGTGCCAGCAGCCCCTATGGCAACTATGGCTACACCTTC	CASSPYGNYGYTF	TRBJ1-2	-	many	TRBV3-1
TGCGCCAGCAGCCCGGGGACCCTAGAGACCCAGTACTTC	CASSPGTLETQYF	TRBJ2-5	-	many	TRBV5-1
TGTGCCAGCAGCGTAGGGAGGGGAGGGAACTATGGCTACACCTTC	CASSVGRGGNYGYTF	TRBJ1-2	-	many	TRBV9
TGTGCCAGCTCACCAAGCCGACAGGGCTACGAGACCCAGTACTTC	CASSPSRQGYETQYF	TRBJ2-5	TRBD1	few	TRBV18
TGCAGTGCTAGGTGGGCTACAGGGGGCGATGAGCAGTTCTTC	CSARWATGGDEQFF	TRBJ2-1	TRBD1	many	TRBV20-1
TGCGCCAGCCGACAGGGTACCTACAATGAGCAGTTCTTC	CASRQGTYNEQFF	TRBJ2-1	TRBD1	many	TRBV4-1
TGCGCCAGCAGCTTGAATCGGGGACGGACCAAAGAGACCCAGTACTTC	CASSLNRGRTKETQYF	TRBJ2-5	-	many	TRBV5-1
TGCGCCAGCAGCCCCTGGAGTGGGACAGTCTCTGGGGCCAACGTCCTGACTTTC	CASSPWSGTVSGANVLTF	TRBJ2-6	TRBD1	many	TRBV5-1
TGTGCCAGCAGTAAGGTGGGGGCCAACGTCCTGACTTTC	CASSKVGANVLTF	TRBJ2-6	-	many	TRBV25-1
TGTGCCAGCAGCTTGTATCGGGCACAGTCTAGCAATCAGCCCCAGCATTTT	CASSLYRAQSSNQPQHF	TRBJ1-5	-	many	TRBV5-5